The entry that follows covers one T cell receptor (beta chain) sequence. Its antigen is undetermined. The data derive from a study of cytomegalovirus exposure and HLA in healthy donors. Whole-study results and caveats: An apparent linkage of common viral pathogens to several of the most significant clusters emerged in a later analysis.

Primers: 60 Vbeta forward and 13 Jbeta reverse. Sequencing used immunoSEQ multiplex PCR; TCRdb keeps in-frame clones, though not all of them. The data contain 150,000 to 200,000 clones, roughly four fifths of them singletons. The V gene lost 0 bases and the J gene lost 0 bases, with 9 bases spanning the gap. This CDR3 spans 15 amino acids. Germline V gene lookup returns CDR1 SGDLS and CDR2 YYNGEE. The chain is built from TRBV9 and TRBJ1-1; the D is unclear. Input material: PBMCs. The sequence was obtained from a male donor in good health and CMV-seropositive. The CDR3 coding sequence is TGTGCCAGCAGCGTAGGGGCAGATATGAACACTGAAGCTTTCTTT. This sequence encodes CASSVGADMNTEAFF.